The clone carrying this T cell receptor (beta chain) showed up just a few times. Its antigen is as yet unknown. These data come from a study of neurological immune-mediated disorders. Notes on the study in general: TCR-beta repertoires seemed private in all groups, with no expanded CDR3 amino acid sequences shared.

The cDNA was synthesized by 5'RACE incorporating 10-nucleotide random UMIs. Each sequencing run yielded over 160 million TCR-beta sequences from 15-18 subjects. TCRdb redid the calling of the 5' RACE reads with MiXCR, one entry per CDR3 protein. In the table there are about 84,000 distinct CDR3 sequences, about a tenth of which are singletons. V was pared by 6 bases and J by 0 bases, with 19 bases between. The CDR3 is made up of 16 amino acids. Germline loops: CDR1 DFQATT, CDR2 SNEGSKA (reference sequence). The sequenced material came from PBMCs. The receptor was derived from a man aged 40-49 years in good health. The chain combines TRBV20-1 with TRBJ2-3, with D unclear. CDR3 DNA: TGCAGTGCACGAGAGCGTTACCACCTCAGCACAGATACGCAGTATTTT. Translating gives CSARERYHLSTDTQYF.